These 15 T cell receptor beta chains share one sample of origin, sequenced in a study of T cells in Graves' hyperthyroidism and ophthalmopathy. The CDR3 regions of TCR beta were amplified from RNA transcripts. An initial round of RT-PCR targeting the TCR CDR3 relied on the HTBI primer set. TCRdb itself ran the multiplex PCR reads through MiXCR, one entry per CDR3 protein. Altogether around 340,000 distinct CDR3 sequences are present, 15% to 20% being singletons, with the ten largest covering approximately 33%. The specimen sequenced was blood. Every receptor here comes from a man younger than 40 with Graves' hyperthyroidism.

The sample holds many counts of this clonotype. V gene TRBV2 combines with J gene TRBJ1-2, with 7 bases matching TRBD1. Trimming took 7 bases from V and 4 from J; bases not matched to a gene: 9. There are 14 residues in the CDR3. The germline V gene encodes CDR1 SNHLY and CDR2 FYNNEI. Here the CDR3 reads CASTTLPGGYGYTF. The CDR3 DNA reads as TGTGCCAGCACCACTTTACCAGGGGGCTATGGCTACACCTTC.

This clonotype was detected ten times or more. The chain carries TRBV5-6 and TRBJ2-3; TRBD2 agrees at 10 bases. Germline V gene lookup returns CDR1 SGHDT and CDR2 YYEEEE. With V trimmed by 4 bases and J by 1 base, 6 bases remained unmatched. The CDR3 is 16 amino acids. The CDR3 region has the DNA TGTGCCAGCAGCCCCCTAGCGGGAGCGGGCACAGATACGCAGTATTTT. Translating gives CASSPLAGAGTDTQYF.

This chain connects TRBV29-1 to TRBJ1-2; D might be TRBD1 (5 bases). The V end was cut by 0 bases, the J end by 6 bases, with 11 bases between. Germline-derived CDR1 and CDR2 are SQVTM and ANQGSEA. The CDR3 has 13 residues. The CDR3 DNA is TGCAGCGTTGAAGATCTTTGGGGCAATGGCTACACCTTC. Its protein is CSVEDLWGNGYTF.

This chain connects TRBV11-3 to TRBJ2-1, with a possible D match to TRBD2 (6 bases). V lost 4 bases and J lost 8, with 18 bases in between. This CDR3 has 15 residues. Per germline, CDR1 SGHNT and CDR2 YENEEA. The CDR3 here is CASSSPGGSLDEQFF. CDR3 DNA: TGTGCCAGCAGCTCCCCTGGGGGGAGTTTGGATGAGCAGTTCTTC.

This clonotype has more than one count but fewer than ten. The rearrangement links TRBV2 to TRBJ1-2; possible D gene TRBD1, 5 bases. In germline, CDR1 is SNHLY, CDR2 FYNNEI. Trimming shortened V by 6 bases and J by 8 bases, and 16 bases separated the two germline ends. The CDR3 sequence is 13 residues long. This chain's CDR3 is CASRAGRAGGYTF. The CDR3 coding sequence is TGTGCCAGCAGGGCCGGCAGGGCGGGAGGCTACACCTTC. The whole variable domain, filled in from reference TRBV2 and TRBJ1-2, reads EPEVTQTPSHQVTQMGQEVILRCVPISNHLYFYWYRQILGQKVEFLVSFYNNEISEKSEIFDDQFSVERPDGSNFTLKIRSTKLEDSAMYFCASRAGRAGGYTFGSGTRLTVV.

This clonotype was picked up a small number of times. The chain employs TRBV19 and TRBJ2-7; TRBD2 matches 12 bases. Germline-derived CDR1 and CDR2 are LNHDA and SQIVND (reference sequence). The CDR3 is made up of 13 amino acids. Losses at the gene ends were 4 bases for V and 6 bases for J; bases not matched to a gene: 1. The CDR3 DNA sequence: TGTGCCAGTAGTACGACTAGCGGGAGCGAGCAGTACTTC. Translated, it gives CASSTTSGSEQYF.

This clonotype appeared a few times. The CDR3 nucleotides read TGTGCCAGCAGCCAAGGGACCTTAGATTCACCCCTCCACTTT. Translation gives CASSQGTLDSPLHF. The chain links TRBV9 to TRBJ1-6; D possibly corresponds to TRBD1 (5 bases). CDR1 is SGDLS, CDR2 YYNGEE, per germline. The CDR3 is 14 amino acids. V shed 4 bases and J shed 8 bases, with 13 bases lying between them.

This clonotype was observed a few times. As DNA, the CDR3 is TGTGCCAGCAGCCCCGGACCCGGCGGGTCGAACAATGAGCAGTTCTTC. Amino acid sequence: CASSPGPGGSNNEQFF. The rearrangement joins TRBV3-1 to TRBJ2-1, with D maybe TRBD2 (5 bases). The CDR3 length is 16 residues. The germline V gene has CDR1 LGHDT and CDR2 YNNKEL (reference sequence). V was clipped by 4 bases and J by 5 bases, with 18 bases between them.

Comments on this clonotype: One junction end disagrees with the germline gene, perhaps due to a read error. This chain uses TRBV5-1 with TRBJ2-2; D unresolved. CDR1 is SGHRS, CDR2 YFSETQ, per germline. The CDR3 length is 14 residues. Here the CDR3 reads CTSSWAKTEGELFF. DNA of the CDR3: TGCACCAGCAGCTGGGCCAAAACCGAGGGGGAGCTGTTTTTT.

Note on this clonotype: This may be a read error: a much more frequent sequence differs by one nucleotide. Here the CDR3 reads CASSLLGQQETRYF. DNA of the CDR3: TGCGCCAGCAGCTTGCTTGGGCAGCAAGAGACCCGGTACTTC. The rearrangement links TRBV5-1 to TRBJ2-5; D gene ambiguous. Germline CDR1 and CDR2: SGHRS and YFSETQ. The CDR3 covers 14 residues.

This clonotype was seen at least ten times. This sequence joins TRBV5-4 and TRBJ2-1; TRBD2 matches 13 bases. Germline V CDR1 and CDR2: SGHNT, YYREEE (reference sequence). V shed 4 bases, J shed 4 bases, and the junction held 8 bases outside the gene matches. The CDR3 consists of 17 residues. The CDR3 sequence is CASSPMMGLAGYNEQFF. CDR3 DNA: TGTGCCAGCAGCCCGATGATGGGACTAGCGGGATACAATGAGCAGTTCTTC. The variable domain in full, with the rest retrieved from reference TRBV5-4 and TRBJ2-1, is ETGVTQSPTHLIKTRGQQVTLRCSSQSGHNTVSWYQQALGQGPQFIFQYYREEENGRGNFPPRFSGLQFPNYSSELNVNALELDDSALYLCASSPMMGLAGYNEQFFGPGTRLTVL.

This chain connects TRBV12-3 or TRBV12-4 to TRBJ2-2; maybe TRBD1 (5 bases). This CDR3 region has 15 residues. V gave up 7 bases and J gave up 2 bases, with 14 bases separating them. The CDR3 DNA follows: TGTGCCAGCACTTCCCCAGACAGTAACACCGGGGAGCTGTTTTTT. Protein sequence: CASTSPDSNTGELFF.

V usage is TRBV20-1 and J usage is TRBJ2-6; D gene ambiguous. Germline lookup yields CDR1 DFQATT and CDR2 SNEGSKA (reference sequence). Trimming cost V 4 bases and J 0 bases, with 7 bases left between them. The CDR3 consists of 14 residues. The CDR3 here is CSAIDISGANVLTF. The DNA for the CDR3 is TGCAGTGCTATAGACATCTCTGGGGCCAACGTCCTGACTTTC.

There are many counts of this clonotype. This chain connects TRBV30 to TRBJ1-2; D unresolved. CDR1 is GTSNPN and CDR2 is SVGIG in the germline V gene (reference sequence). There are 11 residues in the CDR3. V lost 2 bases and J 3 bases, leaving 4 bases between the germline ends. The chain's CDR3 is CAWSRDYGYTF. The CDR3 DNA reads as TGTGCCTGGAGTAGAGACTATGGCTACACCTTC. Full variable domain (rest looked up from reference TRBV30 and TRBJ1-2): SQTIHQWPATLVQPVGSPLSLECTVEGTSNPNLYWYRQAAGRGLQLLFYSVGIGQISSEVPQNLSASRPQDRQFILSSKKLLLSDSGFYLCAWSRDYGYTFGSGTRLTVV.

J is TRBJ2-7 and V is TRBV19, with D maybe TRBD1 (6 bases). Per germline, CDR1 LNHDA and CDR2 SQIVND (reference sequence). With 3 bases removed from V and 0 bases from J, the gap between germline ends came to 12 bases. This CDR3 comprises 15 residues. The CDR3 protein is CASSMSQGSSYEQYF. For the CDR3, the DNA is TGTGCCAGTAGTATGAGCCAGGGGAGCTCCTACGAGCAGTACTTC.